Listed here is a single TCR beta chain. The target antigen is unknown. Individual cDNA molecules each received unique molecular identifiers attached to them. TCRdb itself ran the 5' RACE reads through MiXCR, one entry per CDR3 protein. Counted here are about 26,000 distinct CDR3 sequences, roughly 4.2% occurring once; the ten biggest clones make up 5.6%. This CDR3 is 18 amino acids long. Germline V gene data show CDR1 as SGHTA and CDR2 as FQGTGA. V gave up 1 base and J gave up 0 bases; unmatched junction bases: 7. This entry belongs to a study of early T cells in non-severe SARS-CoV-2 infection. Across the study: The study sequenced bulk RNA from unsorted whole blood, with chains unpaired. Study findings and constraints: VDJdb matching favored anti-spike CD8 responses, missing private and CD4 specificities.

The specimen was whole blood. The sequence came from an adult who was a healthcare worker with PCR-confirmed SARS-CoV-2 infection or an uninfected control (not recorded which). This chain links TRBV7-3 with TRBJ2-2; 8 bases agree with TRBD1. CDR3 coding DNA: TGTGCCAGCAGCTTAAGGTCCGGACAGGGAACGAACACCGGGGAGCTGTTTTTT. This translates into CASSLRSGQGTNTGELFF.